This TCR beta chain was sequenced for a study of control samples from healthy donors and cancer patients. Method: immunoSEQ multiplex PCR; TCRdb's copy keeps in-frame clones and lacks some. The sample lists 350,000 to 450,000 clones; around 90% were seen once. This clonotype was obtained from a man aged 35-49 years with head and neck cancer. Sequenced sample: PBMCs.

The CDR3 is CASSELGNSYNEQFF. Written as DNA, the CDR3 is TGCGCCAGCAGTGAGTTAGGGAACTCCTACAATGAGCAGTTCTTC. The rearrangement links TRBV10-2 to TRBJ2-1; no definite D call. The length of the CDR3 is 15 residues. The germline gives CDR1 WSHSY, CDR2 SAAADI. The V gene lost 1 base and the J gene lost 0 bases, with 7 bases spanning the gap.